This TCR beta chain was recorded in a study of shared T cell receptors in the human thymus. TCRdb keeps only in-frame clones here, not all; method: immunoSEQ multiplex PCR. This repertoire shows a few hundred thousand clones, 95% found once; its top ten account for approximately 0.02%. Germline V CDR1 and CDR2: KGHSH, LQKENI. The CDR3 is made up of 12 amino acids. V was cut by 3 bases and J by 3 bases, with 4 bases left in between. This sequence was found in a human donor. The chain uses TRBV18 and TRBJ2-3, with D hard to call. Sequencing was done on a sample of thymocytes. CDR3 protein: CASSPITDTQYF. The CDR3, as DNA: TGTGCCAGCTCACCCATTACAGATACGCAGTATTTT.